This TCR beta chain was identified during a study of shared clonotypes between healthy human individuals. Points from the study as a whole: The expectation was that sequencing depth would affect clonotype sharing among donors. Enrolling few donors narrowed the genetic and exposure-history diversity that was represented.

The ends were cut back, 5 bases at V and 2 bases at J, with 10 bases in the middle. The CDR3 has 15 amino acids. The germline CDR1 and CDR2 sequences are MDHEN and SYDVKM. As to this clone: Its specificity is not known.

TCRdb's table, derived via immunoSEQ multiplex PCR, lists solely in-frame clones and lacks some. The sample contains about 600,000 clones, roughly 97% of which appear only once. This clonotype originated in a woman in her 30s in good health. The sequenced sample was naive CD4+ T cells sorted from blood. The subset was: CD45RA+ positively selected. The chain recombines TRBV28 with TRBJ2-6; no clear D. The CDR3 loop reads CASSPHGAGANVLTF. As DNA, the CDR3 is TGTGCCAGCAGTCCGCATGGGGCTGGGGCCAACGTCCTGACTTTC.